The 9 T cell receptor beta chains given below trace back to one sample, sequenced in a study of PD-1 blockade in classical Hodgkin lymphoma. Sequenced by immunoSEQ multiplex PCR; TCRdb stores in-frame clones only, minus some. This table holds about 72,000 clones, 85% to 95% found once. All trial patients relapsed after autologous stem cell transplantation. Source: peripheral blood mononuclear cells (PBMCs), taken at baseline. The receptors were sampled from a human donor with classical Hodgkin lymphoma.

The chain is built from TRBV27 and TRBJ2-6; TRBD1 matches at 7 bases. Germline values: CDR1 MNHEY, CDR2 SMNVEV (reference sequence). The ends lost 3 bases at V and 0 bases at J; junction bases unmatched: 5. The CDR3 is 17 amino acids. CDR3 region: CASSFLGQLSGANVLTF. Written as DNA, the CDR3 is TGTGCCAGCAGTTTTTTGGGACAGCTCTCTGGGGCCAACGTCCTGACTTTC.

The chain links TRBV7-3 to TRBJ1-2; maybe TRBD1 (6 bases). Germline V gene data show CDR1 as SGHTA and CDR2 as FQGTGA. The germline V and J ends were trimmed by 5 bases and 1 base, with 8 bases remaining between them. The CDR3 is 13 residues long. The CDR3 reads CASSGGSNYGYTF. CDR3 nucleotides: TGTGCCAGCAGCGGGGGCAGTAACTATGGCTACACCTTC.

V and J are TRBV19 and TRBJ1-4, with D tentatively TRBD1 (5 bases). V was cut by 4 bases and J by 6 bases, with 24 bases left in between. Germline V CDR1 and CDR2: LNHDA, SQIVND (reference sequence). This CDR3 has 18 residues. CDR3 residues: CASSTGRPWAGGDEKLFF. The CDR3 DNA sequence: TGTGCCAGTAGTACTGGACGACCATGGGCGGGGGGGGATGAAAAACTGTTTTTT. Variable domain in full (rest from reference TRBV19 and TRBJ1-4): DGGITQSPKYLFRKEGQNVTLSCEQNLNHDAMYWYRQDPGQGLRLIYYSQIVNDFQKGDIAEGYSVSREKKESFPLTVTSAQKNPTAFYLCASSTGRPWAGGDEKLFFGSGTQLSVL.

The chain employs TRBV6-5 and TRBJ2-7, with TRBD1 matching 9 bases. Losses at the gene ends were 0 bases for V and 4 bases for J; bases not matched to a gene: 7. Germline V lookup: CDR1 MNHEY, CDR2 SVGAGI. The CDR3 loop spans 16 amino acids. In nucleotides, the CDR3 is TGTGCCAGCAGTTACTCGGGACAGGGACCAAAGTACGAGCAGTACTTC. The encoded protein is CASSYSGQGPKYEQYF.

The chain combines TRBV7-3 with TRBJ2-3; 7 bases fit TRBD2. Germline V gives CDR1 SGHTA, CDR2 FQGTGA. V was pared by 2 bases and J by 2 bases, with 4 bases of the junction left unmatched. The CDR3 spans 15 residues. Here the CDR3 DNA reads TGTGCCAGCAGCTTAGGCGGGGGATACACAGATACGCAGTATTTT. This translates into CASSLGGGYTDTQYF.

J is TRBJ2-7 and V is TRBV7-9; 9 bases line up with TRBD1. There are 16 residues in the CDR3. Germline loops: CDR1 SEHNR, CDR2 FQNEAQ (reference sequence). With V trimmed by 1 base and J by 5 bases, 9 bases remained unmatched. The CDR3 spells CASSLDSGQGTHEQYF. The CDR3 DNA follows: TGTGCCAGCAGCTTAGATTCAGGACAGGGGACACACGAGCAGTACTTC.

The rearrangement joins TRBV4-2 to TRBJ2-3; 9 bases map to TRBD1. The V and J ends lost 6 bases and 0 bases, in that order; junction bases with no gene match: 4. Germline lookup yields CDR1 LGHNA and CDR2 YNFKEQ. The CDR3 is 15 residues long. DNA for the CDR3: TGTGCCAGCAGAGAGACAGGGGGTAGCACAGATACGCAGTATTTT. Translated, it gives CASRETGGSTDTQYF.

The chain is built from TRBV7-3 and TRBJ2-2; D unresolved. V was cut by 8 bases and J by 4 bases, with 11 bases left in between. CDR3 length equals 13 residues. From germline, CDR1 is SGHTA and CDR2 FQGTGA. The CDR3 reads CASSLSATGELFF. The CDR3 nucleotides read TGTGCCAGCTCTCTCTCGGCCACCGGGGAGCTGTTTTTT.

This chain uses TRBV7-9 with TRBJ1-2; TRBD1 is a possible D gene (5 bases). The germline gives CDR1 SEHNR, CDR2 FQNEAQ (reference sequence). This CDR3 has 13 residues. V was shortened by 5 bases and J by 4 bases, with 11 bases between the two germline ends. The CDR3 region is CASSLDGTYGYTF. The CDR3 region has the DNA TGTGCCAGCAGCCTTGACGGGACCTATGGCTACACCTTC.